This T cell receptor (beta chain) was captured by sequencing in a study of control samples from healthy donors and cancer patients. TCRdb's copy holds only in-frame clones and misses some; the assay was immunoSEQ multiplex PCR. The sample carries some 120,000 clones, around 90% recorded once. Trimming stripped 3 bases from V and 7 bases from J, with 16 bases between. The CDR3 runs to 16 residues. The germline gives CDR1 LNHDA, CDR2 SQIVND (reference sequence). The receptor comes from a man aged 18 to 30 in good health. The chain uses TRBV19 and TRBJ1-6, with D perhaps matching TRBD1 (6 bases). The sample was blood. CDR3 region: CASSIWRTATNSPLHF. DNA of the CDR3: TGTGCCAGTAGTATCTGGAGGACAGCGACGAATTCACCCCTCCACTTT.